This passage covers 19 T cell receptor beta chains from one sample sequenced in a study of regulatory dendritic cells for organ transplantation. Sorted T cells were CFSE-labeled and cultured approximately five days with allogeneic regulatory or mature dendritic cells at 1:10. These TCRs are of unknown antigen specificity. Using immunoSEQ multiplex PCR, the repertoire was profiled, and TCRdb retains in-frame clones only, with some absent. The data show over 20,000 clones, roughly 88% seen once. Sequencing input: naive CD4+ T cells from blood cultured with regulatory dendritic cells. Documented subset: CD45RA+ naive T cells. The receptors shown here come from a human donor in good health.

This clone was seen more than once but under ten times. The J gene is TRBJ2-3, the V gene TRBV15; D is perhaps TRBD1 (6 bases). Trimming shortened V by 1 base and J by 0 bases, and 14 bases separated the two germline ends. Germline V CDR1 and CDR2: LNHNV, YYDKDF (reference sequence). The CDR3 is 17 residues long. The CDR3 sequence: CATSRAWQGRSTDTQYF. The CDR3 nucleotides read TGTGCCACCAGCAGAGCATGGCAGGGGAGAAGCACAGATACGCAGTATTTT. The variable domain in full, completed from reference TRBV15 and TRBJ2-3, reads DAMVIQNPRYQVTQFGKPVTLSCSQTLNHNVMYWYQQKSSQAPKLLFHYYDKDFNNEADTPDNFQSRRPNTSFCFLDIRSPGLGDTAMYLCATSRAWQGRSTDTQYFGPGTRLTVL.

V is TRBV18 and J is TRBJ1-2; TRBD1 agrees at 9 bases. CDR3 length: 16 amino acids. Losses at the gene ends were 3 bases for V and 3 bases for J; bases not matched to a gene: 8. The germline CDR1 and CDR2 sequences are KGHSH and LQKENI. CDR3 loop: CASSPLGQGKDYGYTF. The CDR3 coding sequence is TGTGCCAGCTCACCTCTGGGACAGGGTAAGGACTATGGCTACACCTTC.

The chain combines TRBV27 with TRBJ1-5; D not certain. The CDR3 is made up of 16 amino acids. V dropped 5 bases and J dropped 2 bases, with 16 bases sitting between them. Looked up from germline, CDR1 is MNHEY and CDR2 is SMNVEV (reference sequence). CDR3 protein: CASSPGRGKGNQPQHF. The CDR3 DNA sequence: TGTGCCAGCAGTCCCGGACGAGGGAAAGGCAATCAGCCCCAGCATTTT.

The rearrangement links TRBV15 to TRBJ2-1, with TRBD2 matching over 12 bases. CDR1 is LNHNV, CDR2 YYDKDF, per germline (reference sequence). The CDR3 runs 15 residues. J was trimmed by 5 bases and V by 4 bases; bases with no gene match: 3. CDR3 sequence (DNA): TGTGCCACCAGCAAAAGGACTAGCGGGAACAATGAGCAGTTCTTC. This codes for CATSKRTSGNNEQFF.

The J gene is TRBJ1-2, the V gene TRBV10-1; D gene unclear. The CDR3 length is 13 residues. Germline V gene data show CDR1 as WNHNN and CDR2 as SYGVQD (reference sequence). V lost 3 bases and J 4 bases, leaving 9 bases between the germline ends. CDR3 amino acids: CASSERLTYGYTF. The CDR3 nucleotides are TGCGCCAGCAGTGAACGCCTTACCTATGGCTACACCTTC.

This chain links TRBV19 with TRBJ2-2; D unclear. Germline CDR1 LNHDA, CDR2 SQIVND (reference sequence). This CDR3 is 16 amino acids long. Deletions cut 4 bases from V and 4 bases from J, with 16 bases between. The DNA of the CDR3 is TGTGCCAGTAGTAGGAAGGTTGGTGCATTCACCGGGGAGCTGTTTTTT. As protein: CASSRKVGAFTGELFF.

The chain employs TRBV6-5 and TRBJ1-5; TRBD1 is a possible D gene (5 bases). The V and J ends lost 2 bases and 6 bases respectively, with 8 bases between them. Per the germline V gene, CDR1 is MNHEY and CDR2 is SVGAGI. The CDR3 length is 13 residues. The CDR3 here is CASSYGRGQPQHF. In DNA, the CDR3 is TGTGCCAGCAGTTACGGAAGGGGTCAGCCCCAGCATTTT.

This clone was seen just once. The chain uses TRBV6-5 and TRBJ1-2; TRBD1 might be the D (5 bases). This CDR3 contains 15 residues. CDR1 is MNHEY, CDR2 SVGAGI, per germline. V was cut by 4 bases and J by 5 bases, with 17 bases left in between. Here the CDR3 DNA reads TGTGCCAGCAGTTTTTCCGGGACGGGAGGGTATGGCTACACCTTC. This codes for CASSFSGTGGYGYTF.

The chain couples TRBV2 to TRBJ2-1; D is unclear. The germline CDR1 and CDR2 sequences are SNHLY and FYNNEI. The germline V and J ends were trimmed by 6 bases and 12 bases, with 18 bases remaining between them. The CDR3 extends over 13 amino acids. DNA of the CDR3: TGTGCCAGCAGCGACGCTTATGGTATTTGGCAGTTCTTC. Encoded protein: CASSDAYGIWQFF.

The V and J genes are TRBV6-6 and TRBJ2-7; 8 bases agree with TRBD1. The CDR3 extends over 15 amino acids. V trimming: 5 bases; J trimming: 2 bases; junction bases outside the gene matches: 8. Germline values: CDR1 MNHNY, CDR2 SVGAGI (reference sequence). The CDR3 loop reads CASSKGQGTPYEQYF. The CDR3 DNA reads TGTGCCAGCAGTAAAGGACAGGGAACCCCCTACGAGCAGTACTTC.

The rearrangement links TRBV7-3 to TRBJ2-1; TRBD2 matches 15 bases. The trim removed 5 bases at V and 6 bases at J, leaving 5 bases unmatched. Germline CDR1 and CDR2: SGHTA and FQGTGA. The CDR3 is 16 residues long. The CDR3 DNA is TGTGCCAGCAGCCTGACGGGACTAGCGGGAGGCAATGAGCAGTTCTTC. As protein: CASSLTGLAGGNEQFF.

This clone occurred once. The V and J genes are TRBV7-2 and TRBJ2-1; the D is unclear. CDR3 length: 13 residues. The germline V gene has CDR1 SGHTA and CDR2 FQGNSA. V shed 1 base and J shed 12 bases, with 13 bases lying between them. The CDR3 DNA follows: TGTGCCAGCAGCTTAGGCACAAGATGGTGGCAGTTCTTC. Translated, it gives CASSLGTRWWQFF.

The chain employs TRBV19 and TRBJ1-2; weak D call: TRBD1 (6 bases). The CDR3 is 14 residues long. Deletions cut 8 bases from V and 2 bases from J, with 15 bases between. Germline V CDR1 and CDR2: LNHDA, SQIVND (reference sequence). CDR3: CASGGVDRNYGYTF. The CDR3 DNA reads as TGTGCCAGTGGGGGGGTCGACAGGAACTATGGCTACACCTTC.

The rearrangement uses TRBV7-6 and TRBJ1-3; D not certain. The germline V gene has CDR1 SGHVS and CDR2 FNYEAQ. Trimming pared 5 bases from V and 0 bases from J, leaving 8 bases between. The CDR3 totals 14 residues. CDR3 nucleotide sequence: TGTGCCAGCAGCGTAGGGATCTCTGGAAACACCATATATTTT. Protein sequence: CASSVGISGNTIYF.

The chain is built from TRBV7-9 and TRBJ1-3; D remains unclear. The CDR3 length is 15 residues. Trimming left V 5 bases short and J 4 bases short, with 15 bases between. Per germline, CDR1 SEHNR and CDR2 FQNEAQ (reference sequence). The CDR3 sequence is CASSPLEGYGNTIYF. The DNA of the CDR3 is TGTGCCAGCAGCCCCCTCGAGGGCTACGGAAACACCATATATTTT. The entire variable domain, with the rest obtained from reference TRBV7-9 and TRBJ1-3, is as follows: DTGVSQNPRHKITKRGQNVTFRCDPISEHNRLYWYRQTLGQGPEFLTYFQNEAQLEKSRLLSDRFSAERPKGSFSTLEIQRTEQGDSAMYLCASSPLEGYGNTIYFGEGSWLTVV.

V gene TRBV27 combines with J gene TRBJ2-3; 14 nucleotides line up with TRBD2. J lost 6 bases, V lost 6 bases, and 11 bases had no gene match. Per germline, CDR1 MNHEY and CDR2 SMNVEV (reference sequence). The CDR3 has 17 residues. The CDR3 bases are TGTGCCAGCAGGTCGGGACTAGCGGGGGCTTTTGATGATACGCAGTATTTT. As protein: CASRSGLAGAFDDTQYF.

J is TRBJ2-1 and V is TRBV7-6, with D possibly being TRBD1 (7 bases). Germline CDR1 is SGHVS and CDR2 is FNYEAQ. The CDR3 is 16 residues long. Trimming shortened V by 1 base and J by 4 bases, and 14 bases separated the two germline ends. CDR3 coding DNA: TGTGCCAGCAGCTTAGAGGGGGGACAGTTTTACAATGAGCAGTTCTTC. Its translation: CASSLEGGQFYNEQFF.

J is TRBJ1-2 and V is TRBV19; 7 bases agree with TRBD1. The germline gives CDR1 LNHDA, CDR2 SQIVND (reference sequence). CDR3 length: 13 amino acids. Trimming removed 11 bases from V and 3 bases from J; junction bases left unmatched: 9. CDR3 protein: CAVHRGRDYGYTF. As DNA, the CDR3 is TGTGCCGTACACAGGGGACGAGACTATGGCTACACCTTC.

This chain links TRBV27 with TRBJ2-7; no definite D call. Germline V gives CDR1 MNHEY, CDR2 SMNVEV (reference sequence). Trimming took 6 bases from V and 3 from J, leaving 12 bases between them. The CDR3 contains 13 residues. The DNA of the CDR3 is TGTGCCAGCAGCATGGGATGGGACTACGAGCAGTACTTC. It is translated as CASSMGWDYEQYF.